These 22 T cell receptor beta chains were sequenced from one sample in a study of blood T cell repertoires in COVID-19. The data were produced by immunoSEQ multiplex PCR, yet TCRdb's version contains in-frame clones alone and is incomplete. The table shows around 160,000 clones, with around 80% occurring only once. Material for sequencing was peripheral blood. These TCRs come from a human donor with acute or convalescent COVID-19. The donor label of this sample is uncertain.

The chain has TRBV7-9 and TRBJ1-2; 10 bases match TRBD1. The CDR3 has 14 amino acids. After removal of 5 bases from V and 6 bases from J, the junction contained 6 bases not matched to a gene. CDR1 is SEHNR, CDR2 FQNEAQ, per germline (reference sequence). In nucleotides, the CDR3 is TGTGCCAGCAGCCTGGAGACAGGGGGCAATGGCTACACCTTC. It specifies CASSLETGGNGYTF.

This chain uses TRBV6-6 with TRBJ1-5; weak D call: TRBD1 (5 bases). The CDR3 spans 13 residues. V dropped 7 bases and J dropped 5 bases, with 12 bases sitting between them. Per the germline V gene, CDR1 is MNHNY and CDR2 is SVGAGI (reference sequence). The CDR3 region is CASTDGGDQPQHF. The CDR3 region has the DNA TGTGCCAGCACCGACGGGGGAGATCAGCCCCAGCATTTT.

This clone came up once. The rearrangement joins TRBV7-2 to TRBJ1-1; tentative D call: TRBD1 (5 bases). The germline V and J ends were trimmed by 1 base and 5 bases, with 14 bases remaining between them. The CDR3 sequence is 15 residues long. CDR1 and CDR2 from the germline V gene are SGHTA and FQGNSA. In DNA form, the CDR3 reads TGTGCCAGCAGCTTAGGTGTAGGGGTAGGAACTGAAGCTTTCTTT. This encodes CASSLGVGVGTEAFF. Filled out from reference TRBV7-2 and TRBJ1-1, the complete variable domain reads GAGVSQSPSNKVTEKGKDVELRCDPISGHTALYWYRQSLGQGLEFLIYFQGNSAPDKSGLPSDRFSAERTGGSVSTLTIQRTQQEDSAVYLCASSLGVGVGTEAFFGQGTRLTVV.

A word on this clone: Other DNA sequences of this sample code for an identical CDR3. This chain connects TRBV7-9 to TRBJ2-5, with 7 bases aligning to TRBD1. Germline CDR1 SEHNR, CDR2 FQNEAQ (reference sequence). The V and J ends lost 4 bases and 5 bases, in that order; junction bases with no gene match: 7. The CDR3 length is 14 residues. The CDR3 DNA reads TGTGCCAGCAGCTCGGACAGGCGGGCTGAGACCCAGTACTTC. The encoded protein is CASSSDRRAETQYF.

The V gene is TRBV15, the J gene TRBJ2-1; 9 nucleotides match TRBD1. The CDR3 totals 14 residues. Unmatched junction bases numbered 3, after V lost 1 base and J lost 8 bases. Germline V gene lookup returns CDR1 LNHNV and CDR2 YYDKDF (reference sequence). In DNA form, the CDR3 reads TGTGCCACCAGCAGAGGGACAGGGGTCGATGAGCAGTTCTTC. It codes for CATSRGTGVDEQFF.

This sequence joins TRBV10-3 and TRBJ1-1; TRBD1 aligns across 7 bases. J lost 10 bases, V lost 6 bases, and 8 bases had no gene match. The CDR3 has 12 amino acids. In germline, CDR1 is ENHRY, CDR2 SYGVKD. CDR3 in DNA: TGTGCCATCAGCCCTGACAGGGTTGGAGCTTTCTTT. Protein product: CAISPDRVGAFF.

The CDR3 nucleotides read TGCGCCAGCAGCCAAAAGGGGACAGGGCGGCCCCCTGAAGCTTTCTTT. The encoded protein is CASSQKGTGRPPEAFF. The gene calls are TRBV5-1 and TRBJ1-1; 9 bases align to TRBD1. Germline trimming cut 4 bases from V and 6 bases from J; bases unmatched to any gene: 13. Per the germline V gene, CDR1 is SGHRS and CDR2 is YFSETQ. The CDR3 extends over 16 amino acids. Complete variable domain (other parts from reference TRBV5-1 and TRBJ1-1): KAGVTQTPRYLIKTRGQQVTLSCSPISGHRSVSWYQQTPGQGLQFLFEYFSETQRNKGNFPGRFSGRQFSNSRSEMNVSTLELGDSALYLCASSQKGTGRPPEAFFGQGTRLTVV.

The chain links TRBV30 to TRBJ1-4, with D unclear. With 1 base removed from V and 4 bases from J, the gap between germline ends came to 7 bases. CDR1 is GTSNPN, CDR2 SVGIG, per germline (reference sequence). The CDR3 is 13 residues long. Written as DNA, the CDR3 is TGTGCCTGGAGTGCCGAGAATAATGAAAAACTGTTTTTT. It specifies CAWSAENNEKLFF.

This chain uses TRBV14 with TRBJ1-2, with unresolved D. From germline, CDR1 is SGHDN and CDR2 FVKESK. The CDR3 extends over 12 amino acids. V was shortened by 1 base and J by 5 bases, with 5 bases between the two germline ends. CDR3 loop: CASSQALYGYTF. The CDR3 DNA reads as TGTGCCAGCAGCCAAGCGTTGTATGGCTACACCTTC.

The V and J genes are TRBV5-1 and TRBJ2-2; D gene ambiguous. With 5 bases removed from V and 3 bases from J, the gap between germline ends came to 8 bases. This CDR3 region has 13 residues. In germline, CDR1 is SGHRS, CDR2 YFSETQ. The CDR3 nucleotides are TGCGCCAGCAGGGTTGAGGACACCGGGGAGCTGTTTTTT. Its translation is CASRVEDTGELFF. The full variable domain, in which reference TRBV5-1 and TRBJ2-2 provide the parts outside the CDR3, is KAGVTQTPRYLIKTRGQQVTLSCSPISGHRSVSWYQQTPGQGLQFLFEYFSETQRNKGNFPGRFSGRQFSNSRSEMNVSTLELGDSALYLCASRVEDTGELFFGEGSRLTVL.

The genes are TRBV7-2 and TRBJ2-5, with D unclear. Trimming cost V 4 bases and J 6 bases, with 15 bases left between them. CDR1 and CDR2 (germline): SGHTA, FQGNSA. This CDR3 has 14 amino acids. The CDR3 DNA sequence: TGTGCCAGCAGCTCAGAACCCTTAATGCAGACCCAGTACTTC. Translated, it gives CASSSEPLMQTQYF.

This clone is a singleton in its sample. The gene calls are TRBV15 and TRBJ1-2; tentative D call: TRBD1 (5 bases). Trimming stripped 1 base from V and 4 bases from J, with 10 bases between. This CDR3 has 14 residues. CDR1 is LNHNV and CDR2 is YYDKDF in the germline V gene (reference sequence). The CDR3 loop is CATSRVGVGYGYTF. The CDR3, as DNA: TGTGCCACCAGCAGAGTAGGGGTTGGCTATGGCTACACCTTC.

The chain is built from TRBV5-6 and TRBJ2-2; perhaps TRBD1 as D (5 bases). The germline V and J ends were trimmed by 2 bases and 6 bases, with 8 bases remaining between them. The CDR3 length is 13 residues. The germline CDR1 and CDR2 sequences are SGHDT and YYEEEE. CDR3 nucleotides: TGTGCCAGCAGCTTATTGGGGCCCGGGGAGCTGTTTTTT. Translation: CASSLLGPGELFF.

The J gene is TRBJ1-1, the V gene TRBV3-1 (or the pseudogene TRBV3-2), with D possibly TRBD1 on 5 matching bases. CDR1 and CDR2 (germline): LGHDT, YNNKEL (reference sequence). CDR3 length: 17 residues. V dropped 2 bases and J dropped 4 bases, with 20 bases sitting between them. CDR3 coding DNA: TGTGCCAGCAGCCAATCATGGGCAGGTAGGGGAAGCACTGAAGCTTTCTTT. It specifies CASSQSWAGRGSTEAFF.

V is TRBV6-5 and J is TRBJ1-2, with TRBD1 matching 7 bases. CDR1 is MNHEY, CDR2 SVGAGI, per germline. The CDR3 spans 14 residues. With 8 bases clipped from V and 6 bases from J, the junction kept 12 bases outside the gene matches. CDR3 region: CASVTIDREDGYTF. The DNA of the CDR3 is TGTGCCAGCGTTACAATAGACAGGGAGGATGGCTACACCTTC.

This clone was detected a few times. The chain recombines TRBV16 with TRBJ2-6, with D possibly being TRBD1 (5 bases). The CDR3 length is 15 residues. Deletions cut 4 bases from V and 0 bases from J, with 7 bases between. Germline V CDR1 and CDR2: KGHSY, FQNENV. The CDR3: CASSPDSSGANVLTF. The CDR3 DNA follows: TGTGCCAGCAGCCCCGACAGCTCTGGGGCCAACGTCCTGACTTTC.

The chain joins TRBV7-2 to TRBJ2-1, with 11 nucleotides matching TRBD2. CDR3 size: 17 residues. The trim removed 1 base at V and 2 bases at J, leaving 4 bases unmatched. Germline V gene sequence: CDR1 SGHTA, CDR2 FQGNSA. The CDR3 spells CASSLGLAGSTYNEQFF. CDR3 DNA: TGTGCCAGCAGCTTAGGACTAGCGGGGAGTACCTACAATGAGCAGTTCTTC.

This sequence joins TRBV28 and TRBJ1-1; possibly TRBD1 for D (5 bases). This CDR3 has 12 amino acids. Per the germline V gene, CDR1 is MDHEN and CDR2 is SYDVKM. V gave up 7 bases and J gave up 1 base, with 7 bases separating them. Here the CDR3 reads CASIDRNTEAFF. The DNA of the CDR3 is TGTGCCAGCATCGACAGGAACACTGAAGCTTTCTTT.

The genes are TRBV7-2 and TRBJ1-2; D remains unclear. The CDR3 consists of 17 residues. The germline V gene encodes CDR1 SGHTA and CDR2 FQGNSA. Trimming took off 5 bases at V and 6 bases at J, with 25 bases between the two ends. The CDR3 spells CASSASFSLRERDGYTF. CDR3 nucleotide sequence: TGTGCCAGCAGCGCTTCATTTTCCCTCCGCGAGAGGGATGGCTACACCTTC.

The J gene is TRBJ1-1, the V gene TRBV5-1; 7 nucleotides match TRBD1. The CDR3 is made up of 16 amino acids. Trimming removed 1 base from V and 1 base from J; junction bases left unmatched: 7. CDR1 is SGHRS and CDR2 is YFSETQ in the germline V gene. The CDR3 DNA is TGCGCCAGCAGCTTGAGGACAGGCCCCCCGAACACTGAAGCTTTCTTT. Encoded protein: CASSLRTGPPNTEAFF.

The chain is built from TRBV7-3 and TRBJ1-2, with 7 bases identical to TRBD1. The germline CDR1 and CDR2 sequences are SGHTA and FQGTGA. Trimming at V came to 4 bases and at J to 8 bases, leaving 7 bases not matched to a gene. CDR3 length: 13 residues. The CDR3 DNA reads TGTGCCAGCAGCTCGGGACAGAGGGACGGCTACACCTTC. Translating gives CASSSGQRDGYTF.

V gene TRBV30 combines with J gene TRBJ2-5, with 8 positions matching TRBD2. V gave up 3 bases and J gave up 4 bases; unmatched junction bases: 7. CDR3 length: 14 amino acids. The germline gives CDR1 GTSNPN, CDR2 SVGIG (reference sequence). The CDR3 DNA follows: TGTGCCTGGAGCGTTAGCGGGGTCGGAGAGACCCAGTACTTC. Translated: CAWSVSGVGETQYF.